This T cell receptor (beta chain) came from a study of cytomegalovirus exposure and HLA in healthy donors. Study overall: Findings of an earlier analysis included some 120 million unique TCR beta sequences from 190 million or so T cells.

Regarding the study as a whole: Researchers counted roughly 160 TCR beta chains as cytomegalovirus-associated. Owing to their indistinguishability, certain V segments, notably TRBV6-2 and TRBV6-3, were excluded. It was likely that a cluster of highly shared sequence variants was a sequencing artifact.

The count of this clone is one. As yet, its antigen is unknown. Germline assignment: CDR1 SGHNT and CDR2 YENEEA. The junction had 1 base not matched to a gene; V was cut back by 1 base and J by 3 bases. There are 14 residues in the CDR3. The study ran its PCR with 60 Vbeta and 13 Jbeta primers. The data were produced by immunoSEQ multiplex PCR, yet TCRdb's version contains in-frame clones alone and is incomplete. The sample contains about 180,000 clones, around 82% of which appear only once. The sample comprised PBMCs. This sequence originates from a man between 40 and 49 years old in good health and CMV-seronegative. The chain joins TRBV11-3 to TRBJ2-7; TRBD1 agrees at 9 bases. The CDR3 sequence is CASSLGGQGYEQYF. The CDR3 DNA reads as TGTGCCAGCAGCTTAGGGGGACAGGGCTACGAGCAGTACTTC.